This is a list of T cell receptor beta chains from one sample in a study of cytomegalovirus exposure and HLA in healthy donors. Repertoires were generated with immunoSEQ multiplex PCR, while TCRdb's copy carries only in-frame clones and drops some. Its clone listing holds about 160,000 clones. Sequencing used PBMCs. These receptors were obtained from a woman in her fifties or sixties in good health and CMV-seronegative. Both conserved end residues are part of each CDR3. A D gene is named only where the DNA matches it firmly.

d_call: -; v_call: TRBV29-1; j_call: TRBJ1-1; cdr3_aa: CSVEDRGGGNTEAFF; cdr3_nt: TGCAGCGTTGAAGATCGAGGGGGGGGCAACACTGAAGCTTTCTTT
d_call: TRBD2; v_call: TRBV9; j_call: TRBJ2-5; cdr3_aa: CASSVGNGLAGKETQYF; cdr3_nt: TGTGCCAGCAGCGTAGGAAATGGACTAGCGGGAAAAGAGACCCAGTACTTC
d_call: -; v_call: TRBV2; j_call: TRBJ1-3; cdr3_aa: CASSGSAGNTIYF; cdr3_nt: TGTGCCAGCTCGGGGTCCGCTGGAAACACCATATATTTT
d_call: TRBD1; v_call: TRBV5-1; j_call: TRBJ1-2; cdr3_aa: CASSYGQGHTF; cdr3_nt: TGCGCCAGCAGCTATGGACAGGGGCACACCTTC
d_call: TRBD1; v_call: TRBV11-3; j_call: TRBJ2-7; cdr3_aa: CASSFGDSSYEQYF; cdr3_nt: TGTGCCAGCAGCTTTGGGGACAGTTCCTACGAGCAGTACTTC
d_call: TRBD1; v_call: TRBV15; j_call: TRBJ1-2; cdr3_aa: CATSTQKGQGAHTF; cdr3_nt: TGTGCCACCAGCACGCAGAAAGGACAGGGGGCGCATACCTTC
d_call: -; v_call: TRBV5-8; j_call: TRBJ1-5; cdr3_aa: CASNLQVRQPQHF; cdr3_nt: TGTGCCAGCAATTTACAGGTGCGCCAGCCCCAGCATTTT
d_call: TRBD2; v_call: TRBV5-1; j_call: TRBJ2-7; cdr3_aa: CASSLGLADAYEQYF; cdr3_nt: TGCGCCAGCAGCTTGGGACTAGCCGATGCCTACGAGCAGTACTTC
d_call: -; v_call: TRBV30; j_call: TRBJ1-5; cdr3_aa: CAWSVGQFNQPQHF; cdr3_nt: TGTGCCTGGAGTGTAGGACAGTTCAATCAGCCCCAGCATTTT
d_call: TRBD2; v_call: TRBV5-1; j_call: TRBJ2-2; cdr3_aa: CASGGLAGGNAGELFF; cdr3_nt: TGCGCCAGCGGGGGCCTAGCGGGAGGAAACGCCGGGGAGCTGTTTTTT
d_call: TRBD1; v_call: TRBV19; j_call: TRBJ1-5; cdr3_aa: CASRGQGMGNQPQHF; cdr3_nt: TGTGCCAGTAGGGGACAGGGGATGGGCAATCAGCCCCAGCATTTT
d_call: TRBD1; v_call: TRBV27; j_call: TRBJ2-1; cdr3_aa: CASSPGQGHYNEQFF; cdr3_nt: TGTGCCAGCAGCCCTGGACAGGGGCACTACAATGAGCAGTTCTTC
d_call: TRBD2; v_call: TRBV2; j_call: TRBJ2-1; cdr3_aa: CASSELAGFSEQFF; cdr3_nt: TGTGCCAGCAGTGAACTAGCGGGATTTAGTGAGCAGTTCTTC
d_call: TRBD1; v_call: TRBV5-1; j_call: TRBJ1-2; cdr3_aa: CASSRGTGGLSYGYTF; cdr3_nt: TGCGCCAGCAGCCGCGGGACAGGGGGCCTCAGCTATGGCTACACCTTC
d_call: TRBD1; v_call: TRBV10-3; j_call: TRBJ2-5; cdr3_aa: CATTGGATETQYF; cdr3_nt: TGTGCCACAACAGGGGGCGCGACGGAGACCCAGTACTTC
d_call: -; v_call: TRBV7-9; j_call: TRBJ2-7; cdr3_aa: CASSPEDASYEQYF; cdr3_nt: TGTGCCAGCAGTCCGGAGGACGCCTCCTACGAGCAGTACTTC
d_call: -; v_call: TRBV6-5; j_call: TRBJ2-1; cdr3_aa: CASSYGGSSEQFF; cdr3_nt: TGTGCCAGCAGTTACGGGGGGTCATCCGAGCAGTTCTTC
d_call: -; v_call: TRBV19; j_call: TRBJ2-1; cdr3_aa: CASTMRDKGYNEQFF; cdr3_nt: TGTGCCAGTACCATGCGAGACAAAGGCTACAATGAGCAGTTCTTC
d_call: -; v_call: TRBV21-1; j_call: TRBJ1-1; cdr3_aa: CASSKVGQGPHYTEAFF; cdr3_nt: TGTGCCAGCAGCAAAGTGGGACAGGGGCCCCATTACACTGAAGCTTTCTTT
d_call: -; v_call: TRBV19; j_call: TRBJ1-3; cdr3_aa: CATQRVPSGNTIYF; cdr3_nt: TGTGCCACTCAGAGGGTCCCCTCTGGAAACACCATATATTTT
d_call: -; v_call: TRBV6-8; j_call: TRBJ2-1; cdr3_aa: CASSSPPPTTVNSYNEQFF; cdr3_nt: TGTGCCAGCAGTTCACCCCCCCCCACGACAGTGAACTCCTACAATGAGCAGTTCTTC
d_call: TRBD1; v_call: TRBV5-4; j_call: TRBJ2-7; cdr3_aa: CASSFPGQSYEQYF; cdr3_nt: TGTGCCAGCAGCTTTCCGGGACAGAGCTACGAGCAGTACTTC
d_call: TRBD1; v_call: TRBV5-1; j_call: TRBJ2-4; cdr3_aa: CASSLGLQGRSGNIQYF; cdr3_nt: TGCGCCAGCAGCTTGGGCCTACAGGGGCGTTCAGGAAACATTCAGTACTTC
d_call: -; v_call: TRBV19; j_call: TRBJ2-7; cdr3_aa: CASSIGGGLYHEQYF; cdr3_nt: TGTGCCAGTAGTATAGGGGGAGGACTGTACCACGAGCAGTACTTC
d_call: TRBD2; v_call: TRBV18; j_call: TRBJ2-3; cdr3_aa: CASSAPGLAGGNPQYF; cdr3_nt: TGTGCCAGCTCAGCTCCGGGACTAGCGGGAGGAAACCCGCAGTATTTT
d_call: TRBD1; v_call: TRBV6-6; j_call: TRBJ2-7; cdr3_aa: CASSYSHGQGLKQYF; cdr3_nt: TGTGCCAGCAGTTACTCCCATGGACAGGGCCTTAAGCAGTACTTC
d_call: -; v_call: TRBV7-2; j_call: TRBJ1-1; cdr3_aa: CASSLGGLPNTEAFF; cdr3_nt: TGTGCCAGCAGCTTAGGGGGACTCCCGAACACTGAAGCTTTCTTT
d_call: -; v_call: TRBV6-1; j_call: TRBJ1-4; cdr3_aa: CASSGELGRENEKLFF; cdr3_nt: TGTGCCAGCAGTGGAGAATTGGGGCGGGAGAATGAAAAACTGTTTTTT
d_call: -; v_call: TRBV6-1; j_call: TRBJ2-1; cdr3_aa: CASSEVRASYNEQFF; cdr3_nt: TGTGCCAGCAGTGAAGTGAGAGCCTCCTACAATGAGCAGTTCTTC
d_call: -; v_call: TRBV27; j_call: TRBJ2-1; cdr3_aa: CASRRSLSYNEQFF; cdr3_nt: TGTGCCAGCAGGAGGTCTCTCTCCTACAATGAGCAGTTCTTC
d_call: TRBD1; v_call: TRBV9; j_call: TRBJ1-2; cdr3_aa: CASTYRGPNYGYTF; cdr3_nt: TGTGCCAGCACCTACAGGGGCCCGAACTATGGCTACACCTTC
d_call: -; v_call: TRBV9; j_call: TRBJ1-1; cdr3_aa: CASSVIEQDTEAFF; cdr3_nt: TGTGCCAGCAGCGTCATTGAGCAGGACACTGAAGCTTTCTTT
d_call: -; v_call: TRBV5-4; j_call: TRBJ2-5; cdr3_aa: CASSYQGSQETQYF; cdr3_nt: TGTGCCAGCAGCTACCAGGGTTCCCAAGAGACCCAGTACTTC
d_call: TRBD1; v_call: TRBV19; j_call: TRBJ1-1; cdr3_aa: CASSIRGTGLSTEAFF; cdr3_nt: TGTGCCAGTAGTATAAGGGGGACAGGGCTGAGCACTGAAGCTTTCTTT
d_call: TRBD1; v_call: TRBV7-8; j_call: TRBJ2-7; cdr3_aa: CASSLGTGFYEQYF; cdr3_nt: TGTGCCAGCAGCTTAGGGACAGGATTTTACGAGCAGTACTTC
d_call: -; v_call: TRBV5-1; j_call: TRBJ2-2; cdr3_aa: CASSSTGSNTGELFF; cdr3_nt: TGCGCCAGCAGCTCCACAGGGAGTAACACCGGGGAGCTGTTTTTT
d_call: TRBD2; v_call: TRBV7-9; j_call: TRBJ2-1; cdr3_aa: CASSLVRLAGYSSYNEQFF; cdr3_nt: TGTGCCAGCAGCTTAGTTCGGCTAGCGGGTTATAGCTCCTACAATGAGCAGTTCTTC
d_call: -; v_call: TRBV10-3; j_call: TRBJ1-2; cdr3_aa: CAISSTDSYGYTF; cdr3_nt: TGTGCCATCAGTTCTACCGACAGCTATGGCTACACCTTC
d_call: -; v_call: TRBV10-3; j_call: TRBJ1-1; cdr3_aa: CAISTGTIEAFF; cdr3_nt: TGTGCCATCAGTACCGGGACTATTGAAGCTTTCTTT
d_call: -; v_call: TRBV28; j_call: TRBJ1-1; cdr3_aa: CASTSNTEAFF; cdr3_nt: TGTGCCAGCACCTCGAACACTGAAGCTTTCTTT
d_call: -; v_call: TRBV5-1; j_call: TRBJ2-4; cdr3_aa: CASRRAGEGVDIQYF; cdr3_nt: TGCGCCAGCAGACGAGCAGGGGAAGGTGTTGACATTCAGTACTTC
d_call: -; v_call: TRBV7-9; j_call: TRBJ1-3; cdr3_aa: CASWRQGSKAGNTIYF; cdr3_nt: TGTGCCAGCTGGCGGCAGGGCTCCAAGGCTGGAAACACCATATATTTT
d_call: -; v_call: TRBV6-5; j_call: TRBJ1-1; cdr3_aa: CATKAGQFNTEAFF; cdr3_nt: TGTGCTACCAAGGCCGGACAGTTCAACACTGAAGCTTTCTTT
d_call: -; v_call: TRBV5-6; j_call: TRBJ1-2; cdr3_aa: CASSLGPRVMDGYTF; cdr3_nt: TGTGCCAGCAGCTTGGGACCCAGGGTGATGGATGGCTACACCTTC
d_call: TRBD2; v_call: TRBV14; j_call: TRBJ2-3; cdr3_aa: CASSQDDGRGTDTQYF; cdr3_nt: TGTGCCAGCAGCCAAGATGACGGGAGGGGGACAGATACGCAGTATTTT
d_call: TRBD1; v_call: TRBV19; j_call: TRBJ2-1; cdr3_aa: CASSRPGTADDEQFF; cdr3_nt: TGTGCCAGTAGTAGGCCCGGGACAGCTGACGATGAGCAGTTCTTC
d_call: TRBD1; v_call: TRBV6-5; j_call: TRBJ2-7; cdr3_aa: CASSTDRAPYEQYF; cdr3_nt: TGTGCCAGCAGTACAGACAGGGCCCCCTACGAGCAGTACTTC
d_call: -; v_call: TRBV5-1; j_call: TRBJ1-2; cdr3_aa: CASRLVGAGEGYTF; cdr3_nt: TGCGCCAGCAGACTGGTCGGTGCGGGGGAAGGCTACACCTTC
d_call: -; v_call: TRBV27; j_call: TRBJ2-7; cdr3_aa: CASSFDRTYEQYF; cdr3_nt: TGTGCCAGCAGTTTCGACAGGACCTACGAGCAGTACTTC
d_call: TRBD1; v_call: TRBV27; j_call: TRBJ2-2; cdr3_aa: CASSYQGAGELFF; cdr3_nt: TGTGCCAGCAGTTATCAGGGGGCCGGGGAGCTGTTTTTT
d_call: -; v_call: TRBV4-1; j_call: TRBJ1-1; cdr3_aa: CASSQANQGPTEAFF; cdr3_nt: TGCGCCAGCAGCCAAGCAAATCAGGGCCCCACTGAAGCTTTCTTT
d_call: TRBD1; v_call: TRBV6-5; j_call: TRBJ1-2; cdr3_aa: CASSSGQGLYGYTF; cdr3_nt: TGTGCCAGCAGTTCGGGACAGGGGCTATATGGCTACACCTTC
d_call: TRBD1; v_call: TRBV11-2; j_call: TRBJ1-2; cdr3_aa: CASSPGTEYGYTF; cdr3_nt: TGTGCCAGCAGCCCAGGGACAGAATATGGCTACACCTTC
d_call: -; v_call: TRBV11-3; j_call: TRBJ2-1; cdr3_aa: CASSLTSYNEQFF; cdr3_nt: TGTGCCAGCAGCTTAACCAGCTACAATGAGCAGTTCTTC